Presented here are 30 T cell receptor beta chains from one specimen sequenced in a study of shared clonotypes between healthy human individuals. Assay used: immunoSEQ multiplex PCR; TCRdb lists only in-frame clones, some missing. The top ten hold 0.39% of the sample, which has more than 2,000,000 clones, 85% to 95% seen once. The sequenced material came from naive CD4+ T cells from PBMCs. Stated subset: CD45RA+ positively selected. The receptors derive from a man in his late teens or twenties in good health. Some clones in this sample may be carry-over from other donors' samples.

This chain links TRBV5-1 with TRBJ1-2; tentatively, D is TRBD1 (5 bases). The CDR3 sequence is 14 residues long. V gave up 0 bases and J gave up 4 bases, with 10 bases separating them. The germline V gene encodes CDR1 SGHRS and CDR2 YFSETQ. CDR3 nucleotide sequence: TGCGCCAGCAGCTTGGGGGGCAGACTCTATGGCTACACCTTC. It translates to CASSLGGRLYGYTF.

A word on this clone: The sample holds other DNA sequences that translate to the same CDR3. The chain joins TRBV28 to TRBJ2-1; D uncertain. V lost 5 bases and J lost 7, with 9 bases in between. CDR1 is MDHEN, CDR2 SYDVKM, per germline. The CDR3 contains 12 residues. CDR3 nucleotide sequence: TGTGCCAGCAGTATCCTAGGAAATGAGCAGTTCTTC. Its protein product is CASSILGNEQFF.

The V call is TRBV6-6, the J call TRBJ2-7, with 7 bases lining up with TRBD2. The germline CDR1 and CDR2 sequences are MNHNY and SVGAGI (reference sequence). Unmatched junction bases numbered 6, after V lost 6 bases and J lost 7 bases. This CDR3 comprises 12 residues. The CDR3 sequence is CASRPREGEQYF. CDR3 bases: TGTGCCAGCAGGCCTAGGGAGGGAGAGCAGTACTTC.

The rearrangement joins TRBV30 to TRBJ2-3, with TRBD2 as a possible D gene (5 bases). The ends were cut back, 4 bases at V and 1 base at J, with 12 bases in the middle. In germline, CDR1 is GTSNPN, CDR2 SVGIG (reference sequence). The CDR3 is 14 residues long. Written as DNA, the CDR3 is TGTGCCTGGATGAAGCGGTCTCGCACAGATACGCAGTATTTT. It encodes CAWMKRSRTDTQYF.

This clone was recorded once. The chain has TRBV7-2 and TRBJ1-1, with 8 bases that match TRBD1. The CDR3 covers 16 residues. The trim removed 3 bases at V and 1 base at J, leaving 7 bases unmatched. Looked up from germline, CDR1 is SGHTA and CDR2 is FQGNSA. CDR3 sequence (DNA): TGTGCCAGCAGCTTGCCGACAGGGGTCGCGAACACTGAAGCTTTCTTT. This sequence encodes CASSLPTGVANTEAFF.

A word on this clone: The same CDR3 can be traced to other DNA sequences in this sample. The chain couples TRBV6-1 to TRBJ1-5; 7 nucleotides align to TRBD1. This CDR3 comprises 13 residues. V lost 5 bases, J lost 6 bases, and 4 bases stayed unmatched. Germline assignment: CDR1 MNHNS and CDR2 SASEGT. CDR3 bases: TGTGCCAGCAGTCGACAGGGCGCTCAGCCCCAGCATTTT. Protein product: CASSRQGAQPQHF.

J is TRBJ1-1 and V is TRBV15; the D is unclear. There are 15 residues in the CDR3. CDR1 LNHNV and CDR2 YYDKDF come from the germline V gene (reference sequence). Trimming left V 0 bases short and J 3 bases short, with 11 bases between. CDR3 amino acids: CATSRDSPADTEAFF. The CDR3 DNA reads TGTGCCACCAGCAGAGATTCCCCCGCAGACACTGAAGCTTTCTTT.

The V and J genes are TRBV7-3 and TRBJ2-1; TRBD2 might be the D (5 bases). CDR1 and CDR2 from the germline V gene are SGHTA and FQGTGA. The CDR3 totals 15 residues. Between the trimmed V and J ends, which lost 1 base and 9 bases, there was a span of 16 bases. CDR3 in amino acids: CASSLIPSSDGEQFF. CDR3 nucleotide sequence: TGTGCCAGCAGCTTAATTCCTAGCTCAGATGGTGAGCAGTTCTTC.

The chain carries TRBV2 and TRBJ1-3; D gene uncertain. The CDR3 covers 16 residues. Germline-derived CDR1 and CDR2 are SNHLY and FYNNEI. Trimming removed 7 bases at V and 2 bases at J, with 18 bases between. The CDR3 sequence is CASTFQNPGTGNTIYF. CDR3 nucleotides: TGTGCCAGCACGTTCCAAAATCCGGGGACTGGAAACACCATATATTTT.

In DNA, the CDR3 is TGTGCCAGCAGCTTAGTTGAGGGCCACTATGGCTACACCTTC. It codes for CASSLVEGHYGYTF. This chain links TRBV7-4 with TRBJ1-2; D remains unclear. Germline CDR1 SGHVT, CDR2 SQSDAQ. Trimming took 1 base from V and 3 from J, leaving 9 bases between them. The CDR3 spans 14 residues.

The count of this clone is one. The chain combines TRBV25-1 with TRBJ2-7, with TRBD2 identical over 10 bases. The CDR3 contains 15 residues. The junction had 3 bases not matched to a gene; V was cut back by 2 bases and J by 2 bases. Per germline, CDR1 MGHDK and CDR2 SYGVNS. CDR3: CASSEGLAGAYEQYF. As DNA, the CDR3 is TGTGCCAGCAGTGAAGGGCTAGCGGGGGCCTACGAGCAGTACTTC.

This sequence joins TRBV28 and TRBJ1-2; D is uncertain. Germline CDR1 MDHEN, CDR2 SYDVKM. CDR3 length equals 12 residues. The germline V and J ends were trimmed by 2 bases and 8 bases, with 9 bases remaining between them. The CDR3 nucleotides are TGTGCCAGCAGTTTAAGGGATTCGGGCTACACCTTC. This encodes CASSLRDSGYTF.

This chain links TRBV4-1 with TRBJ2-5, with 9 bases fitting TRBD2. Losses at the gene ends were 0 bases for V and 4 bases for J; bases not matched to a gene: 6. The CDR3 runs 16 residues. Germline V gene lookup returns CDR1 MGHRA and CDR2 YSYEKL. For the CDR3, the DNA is TGCGCCAGCAGCCAAGATCGAGCGGGAGGACGAGAGACCCAGTACTTC. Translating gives CASSQDRAGGRETQYF.

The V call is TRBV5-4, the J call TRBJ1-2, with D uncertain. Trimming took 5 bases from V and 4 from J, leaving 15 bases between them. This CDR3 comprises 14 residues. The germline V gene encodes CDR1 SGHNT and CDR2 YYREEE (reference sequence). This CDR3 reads CASRPNPGIYGYTF. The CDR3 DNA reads TGTGCCAGCAGACCCAATCCGGGGATCTATGGCTACACCTTC.

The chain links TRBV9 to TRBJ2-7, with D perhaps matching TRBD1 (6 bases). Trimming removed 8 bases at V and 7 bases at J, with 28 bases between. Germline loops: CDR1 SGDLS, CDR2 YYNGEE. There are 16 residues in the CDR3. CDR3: CARGDRSRPLRWEQYF. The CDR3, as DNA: TGTGCCAGGGGTGACAGGAGTCGGCCGCTACGTTGGGAGCAGTACTTC.

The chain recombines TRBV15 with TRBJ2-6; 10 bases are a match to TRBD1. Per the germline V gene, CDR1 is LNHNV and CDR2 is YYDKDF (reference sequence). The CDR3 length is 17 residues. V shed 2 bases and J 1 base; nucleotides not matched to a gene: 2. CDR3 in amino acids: CATSRTGQGSGANVLTF. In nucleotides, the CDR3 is TGTGCCACCAGCAGAACGGGACAGGGGTCTGGGGCCAACGTCCTGACTTTC. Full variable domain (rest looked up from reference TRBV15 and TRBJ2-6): DAMVIQNPRYQVTQFGKPVTLSCSQTLNHNVMYWYQQKSSQAPKLLFHYYDKDFNNEADTPDNFQSRRPNTSFCFLDIRSPGLGDTAMYLCATSRTGQGSGANVLTFGAGSRLTVL.

The CDR3 DNA follows: TGTGCCAGCATCAATAGACTAGCGGGCTACAATGAGCAGTTCTTC. Its translation: CASINRLAGYNEQFF. This chain joins TRBV7-2 and TRBJ2-1, with 10 bases that match TRBD2. The CDR3 is made up of 15 amino acids. Germline V gene data show CDR1 as SGHTA and CDR2 as FQGNSA. With 7 bases clipped from V and 3 bases from J, the junction kept 6 bases outside the gene matches.

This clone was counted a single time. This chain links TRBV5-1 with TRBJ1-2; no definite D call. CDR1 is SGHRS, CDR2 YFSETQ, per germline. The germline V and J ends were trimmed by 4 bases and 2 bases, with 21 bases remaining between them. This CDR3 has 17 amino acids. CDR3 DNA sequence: TGCGCCAGCAGCCCTAGCACCAGGTTCCGAGGAAACTATGGCTACACCTTC. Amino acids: CASSPSTRFRGNYGYTF.

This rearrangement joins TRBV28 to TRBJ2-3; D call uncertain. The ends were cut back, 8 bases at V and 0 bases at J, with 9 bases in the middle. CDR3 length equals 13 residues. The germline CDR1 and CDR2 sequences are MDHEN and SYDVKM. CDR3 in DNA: TGTGCCAGCTGGATGACTAGCACAGATACGCAGTATTTT. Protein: CASWMTSTDTQYF.

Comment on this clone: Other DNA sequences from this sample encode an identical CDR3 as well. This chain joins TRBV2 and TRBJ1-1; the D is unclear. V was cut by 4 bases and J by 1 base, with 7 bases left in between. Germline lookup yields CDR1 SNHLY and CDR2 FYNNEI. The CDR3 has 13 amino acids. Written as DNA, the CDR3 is TGTGCCAGCAGTGGACAAACGAACACTGAAGCTTTCTTT. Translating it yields CASSGQTNTEAFF.

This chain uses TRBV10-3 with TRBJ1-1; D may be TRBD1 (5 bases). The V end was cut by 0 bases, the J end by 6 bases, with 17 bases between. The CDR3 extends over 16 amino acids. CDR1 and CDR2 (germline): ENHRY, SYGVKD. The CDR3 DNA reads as TGTGCCATCAGTGAGTCGTTCGAAGGCTTGGGGGCTGAAGCTTTCTTT. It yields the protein CAISESFEGLGAEAFF.

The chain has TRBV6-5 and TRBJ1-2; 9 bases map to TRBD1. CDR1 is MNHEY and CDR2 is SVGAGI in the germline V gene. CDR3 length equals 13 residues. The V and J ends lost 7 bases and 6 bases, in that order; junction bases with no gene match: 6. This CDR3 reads CASTRGQGNGYTF. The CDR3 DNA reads TGTGCCAGCACACGAGGACAGGGGAATGGCTACACCTTC.

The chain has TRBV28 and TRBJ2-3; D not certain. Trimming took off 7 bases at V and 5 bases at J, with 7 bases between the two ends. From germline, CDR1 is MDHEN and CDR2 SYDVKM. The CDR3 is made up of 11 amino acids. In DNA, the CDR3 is TGTGCCAGCACCTACCGAGATACGCAGTATTTT. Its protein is CASTYRDTQYF. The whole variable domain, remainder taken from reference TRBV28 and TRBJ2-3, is DVKVTQSSRYLVKRTGEKVFLECVQDMDHENMFWYRQDPGLGLRLIYFSYDVKMKEKGDIPEGYSVSREKKERFSLILESASTNQTSMYLCASTYRDTQYFGPGTRLTVL.

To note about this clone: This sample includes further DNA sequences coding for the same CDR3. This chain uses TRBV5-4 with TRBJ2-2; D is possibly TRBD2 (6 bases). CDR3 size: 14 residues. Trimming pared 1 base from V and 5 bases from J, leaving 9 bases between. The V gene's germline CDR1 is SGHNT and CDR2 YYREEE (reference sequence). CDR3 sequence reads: CASSLRGSTGELFF. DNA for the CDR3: TGTGCCAGCAGCTTGCGGGGGAGTACCGGGGAGCTGTTTTTT.

CDR3 in DNA: TGTGCCAGCAGCGCCGGGAGACTAGCCAAAAACATTCAGTACTTC. Translated, it gives CASSAGRLAKNIQYF. The genes are TRBV7-9 and TRBJ2-4; the D gene is possibly TRBD2 (6 bases). The V gene lost 5 bases and the J gene lost 0 bases, with 11 bases spanning the gap. The CDR3 sequence is 15 residues long. From germline, CDR1 is SEHNR and CDR2 FQNEAQ (reference sequence).

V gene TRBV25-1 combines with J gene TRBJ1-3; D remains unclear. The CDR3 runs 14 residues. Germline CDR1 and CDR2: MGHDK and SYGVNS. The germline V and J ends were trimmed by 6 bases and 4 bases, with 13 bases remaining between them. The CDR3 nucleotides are TGTGCCAGCAGCCATGACTCGCGGGGAAACACCATATATTTT. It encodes CASSHDSRGNTIYF.

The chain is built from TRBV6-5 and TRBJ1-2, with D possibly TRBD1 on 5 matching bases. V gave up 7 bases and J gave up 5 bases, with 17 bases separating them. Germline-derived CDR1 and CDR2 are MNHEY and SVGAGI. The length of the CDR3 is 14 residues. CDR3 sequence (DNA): TGTGCCAGCACCCAACGGGGGGGAACATATGGCTACACCTTC. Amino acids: CASTQRGGTYGYTF.

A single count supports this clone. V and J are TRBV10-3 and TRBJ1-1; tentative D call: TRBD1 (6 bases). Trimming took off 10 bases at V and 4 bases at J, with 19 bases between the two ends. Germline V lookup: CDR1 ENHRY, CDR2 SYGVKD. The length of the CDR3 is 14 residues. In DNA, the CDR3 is TGTGCCACCGGGGGCTGGGGGGCTGGCACTGAAGCTTTCTTT. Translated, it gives CATGGWGAGTEAFF.

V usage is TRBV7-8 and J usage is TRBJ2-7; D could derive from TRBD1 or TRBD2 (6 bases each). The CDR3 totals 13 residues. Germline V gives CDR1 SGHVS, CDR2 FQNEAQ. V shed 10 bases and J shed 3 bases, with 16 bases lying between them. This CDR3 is CAIIYGGGYEQYF. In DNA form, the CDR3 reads TGTGCCATCATCTATGGAGGGGGCTACGAGCAGTACTTC.

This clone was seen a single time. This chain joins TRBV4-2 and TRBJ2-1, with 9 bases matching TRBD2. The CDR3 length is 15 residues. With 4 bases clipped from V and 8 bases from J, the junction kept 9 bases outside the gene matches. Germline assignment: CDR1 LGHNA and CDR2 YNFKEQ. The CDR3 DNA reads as TGTGCCAGCAGCCGGGGGACTAGCCGGTCCGATGAGCAGTTCTTC. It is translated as CASSRGTSRSDEQFF.